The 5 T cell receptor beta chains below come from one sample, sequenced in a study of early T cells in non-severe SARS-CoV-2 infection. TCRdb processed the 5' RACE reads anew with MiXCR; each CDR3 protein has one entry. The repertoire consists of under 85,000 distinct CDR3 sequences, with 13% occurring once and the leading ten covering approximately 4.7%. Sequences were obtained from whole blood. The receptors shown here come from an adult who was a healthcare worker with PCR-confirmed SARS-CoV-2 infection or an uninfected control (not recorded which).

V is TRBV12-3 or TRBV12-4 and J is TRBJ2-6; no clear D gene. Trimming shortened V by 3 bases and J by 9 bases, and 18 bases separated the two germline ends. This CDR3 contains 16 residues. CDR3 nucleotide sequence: TGTGCCAGCAGTTTCTACCCGCGCCTGGCAGACAACGTCCTGACTTTC. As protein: CASSFYPRLADNVLTF.

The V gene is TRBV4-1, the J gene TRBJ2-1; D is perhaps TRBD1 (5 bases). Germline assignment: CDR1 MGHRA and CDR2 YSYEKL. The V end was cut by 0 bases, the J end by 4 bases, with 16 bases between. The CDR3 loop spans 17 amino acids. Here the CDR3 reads CASSQETDTPIYNEQFF. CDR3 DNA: TGCGCCAGCAGCCAAGAAACGGACACCCCTATATACAATGAGCAGTTCTTC.

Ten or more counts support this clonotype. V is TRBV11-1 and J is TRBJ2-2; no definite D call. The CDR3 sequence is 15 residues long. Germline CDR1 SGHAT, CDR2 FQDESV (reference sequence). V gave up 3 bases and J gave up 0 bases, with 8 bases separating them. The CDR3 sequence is CASSFGTSNTGELFF. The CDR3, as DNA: TGTGCCAGCAGCTTTGGCACATCGAACACCGGGGAGCTGTTTTTT.

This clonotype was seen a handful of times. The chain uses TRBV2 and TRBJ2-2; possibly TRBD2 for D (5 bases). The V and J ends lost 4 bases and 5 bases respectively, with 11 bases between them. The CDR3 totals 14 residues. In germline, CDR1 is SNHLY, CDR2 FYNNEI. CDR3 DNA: TGTGCCAGCAGTGGGACTCAGAGGACCGGGGAGCTGTTTTTT. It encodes CASSGTQRTGELFF.

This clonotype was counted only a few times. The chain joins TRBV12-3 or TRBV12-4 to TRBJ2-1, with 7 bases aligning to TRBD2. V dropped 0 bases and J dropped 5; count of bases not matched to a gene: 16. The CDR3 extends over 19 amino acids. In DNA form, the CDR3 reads TGTGCCAGCAGTTTAGCAAGTTTACGGCAGGGACTATCTCACAATGAGCAGTTCTTC. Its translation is CASSLASLRQGLSHNEQFF.